This T cell receptor (beta chain) was observed in a study of T cell clones after liver transplantation (dated by TCRdb to 2018 to 2020). With regard to the full study: The samples were obtained from ITN030ST, a randomized trial that attempted immunosuppression withdrawal within 2 years after liver transplantation. As an antigen-independent comparator for the donor-reactive sequences, third party-reactive TCRbeta sequences from pre-transplant MLRs were identified as well. Three of the eight recipients were HCV-positive; the others were transplanted for non-autoimmune, non-viral indications. Tolerance meant complete immunosuppression withdrawal for at least one year without liver enzymes rising beyond twice the upper limit of normal. The studied cohort comprised 8 liver transplant recipients, 3 classified as tolerant and 5 as non-tolerant. The subjects received no induction therapy and were kept on standard immunosuppression until randomization at 12-24 months post-transplant. Blood samples were collected pre-transplant, pre-randomization before withdrawal, and post-randomization after either complete withdrawal or failed withdrawal. Donor-reactive T cell clones were identified by TCRbeta sequencing after a pre-transplant mixed lymphocyte reaction and then tracked in post-transplant blood.

High-throughput TCRbeta CDR3 sequencing of frozen genomic DNA was performed by immunoSEQ, including PCR amplification, mapping, bias correction and internal controls. In the original analysis: Productive rearrangements were retained, and unique TCRbeta sequences were defined by the CDR3 nucleotide sequence together with the V and J gene. A sequence counted as donor-reactive only if the sequence showed at least 5-fold expansion in CFSE-low cells compared with unstimulated pre-transplant cells and had a frequency of at least 0.01%. Per-subject minimum frequency thresholds, based on the lowest-template unstimulated sample, ensured at least 90% detection power. Repertoire turnover was measured by Jensen-Shannon divergence between the top 1000 TCRbeta sequences post- and pre-transplant. Two-sided Fisher's exact tests were used to test for changes in the detection of donor-reactive sequences. Here the immuneACCESS table is served through TCRdb, limited to in-frame sequences with V and J called. Missing clones are a known gap in these copies; in checked studies unresolved V genes cover under half, and the rest lacks a known reason. V and J calls and clone size are copied from that table; D and trimming were computed from the DNA. This sample is represented by 10,000 or so clones; almost 80% of them were singletons. The ten largest clones capture roughly 51% of the sample.

Thawed unstimulated PBMCs were stained for CD3, CD4 and CD8 and FACS-sorted into CD3+CD4+ and CD3+CD8+ populations. Each of the 8 studied subjects was randomized to immunosuppression withdrawal. Genomic DNA was isolated with the Qiagen DNeasy Blood and Tissue Kit. About this clone: Which antigen it targets is not known. Base-call qualities are not available, and no considerably larger clone is one nucleotide away.

Here is what the overall study found, with its caveats: Because allograft tissue specimens were not available, migration of donor-reactive T cells into the graft, rather than deletion, may have occurred. The decline in donor-reactive sequences exceeded the decline in third party-reactive sequences, suggesting partial antigen-specific deletion that was unrelated to withdrawal success. In a couple of subjects, low numbers of available donor cells limited the measurable donor-reactive repertoire. When repertoire turnover was taken into account, detection of donor-reactive sequences was significantly reduced in 7 of 8 subjects for CD4 and in 8 of 8 subjects for CD8. Circulating donor-reactive CD4 TCRbeta sequences fell significantly post-transplant in most of the 8 subjects, irrespective of tolerance or HCV status. Conclusions were preliminary, limited by small, heterogeneous patient numbers and non-standardized post-transplant time points.

Including cysteine and phenylalanine, the CDR3 has 15 amino acids. Only the CDR3 part of the read is kept: 45 bases, read in frame from the first base. Looking up the germline V gene (reference sequence) yields CDR1 LNHNV and CDR2 YYDKDF. Germline trimming amounts to 8 bases on V and 0 bases on J, with 6 as the count of junction bases outside the gene matches. The V gene is TRBV15 and the J gene is TRBJ2-7, and TRBD1 matches 11 of the central bases. Here the sequenced sample was CD8+ T cells from blood, taken at the 22-month timepoint. This clonotype was sampled from a human patient who received a liver transplant. After a transplant, some of the T cells may come from the graft donor. The sequenced DNA is TGTGCCACCCTTCCCGGGACAGGGGGCTCCTACGAGCAGTACTTC. It encodes CATLPGTGGSYEQYF.